This T cell receptor (beta chain) was sequenced in a study of blood T cell repertoires in COVID-19. This CDR3 spans 12 amino acids. CDR1 and CDR2 (germline): MNHEY, SMNVEV (reference sequence). The V end was cut by 3 bases, the J end by 9 bases, with 6 bases between. The method was immunoSEQ multiplex PCR; TCRdb's version includes in-frame clones alone and lacks a portion of them. The table includes almost 200,000 clones, more than 70% detected once. This clone was recorded only once. The receptor comes from a woman younger than 35 who had recovered from COVID-19. Material for sequencing was PBMCs or T cells enriched from blood (not recorded which). This chain links TRBV27 with TRBJ1-6; D call uncertain. The CDR3 coding sequence is TGTGCCAGCAGTTTCGGGTCTTCACCCCTCCACTTT. As protein: CASSFGSSPLHF.